This section outlines one T cell receptor (beta chain) sequence together with its context. Its specificity is not known. This sample is drawn from a study of cytomegalovirus exposure and HLA in healthy donors. Study-wide points: It was reportedly the case that the classifier diagnosed cytomegalovirus status with high specificity and sensitivity. Among CMV-associated TCR beta chains, most appeared HLA-restricted in a later analysis.

CDR3 length equals 16 residues. Germline loops: CDR1 ENHRY, CDR2 SYGVKD. V was pared by 2 bases and J by 2 bases, with 6 bases of the junction left unmatched. The PCR had 60 Vbeta and 13 Jbeta primers. Sequenced by immunoSEQ multiplex PCR; TCRdb stores in-frame clones only, minus some. Of about 120,000 clones listed, around 82% are singletons. The sample consisted of PBMCs. This receptor was obtained from a female donor in good health and CMV-seronegative. The chain carries TRBV10-3 and TRBJ2-5; TRBD1 matches at 9 bases. The CDR3 loop reads CAISEGRQGEQETQYF. The DNA for the CDR3 is TGTGCCATCAGTGAGGGGAGACAGGGGGAACAAGAGACCCAGTACTTC.